Listed below are T cell receptor beta chains from one sample, sequenced in a study of Graves' ophthalmopathy and Graves' hyperthyroidism. TCRdb independently ran MiXCR on the multiplex PCR reads; one entry per CDR3 protein. This sample yields approximately 210,000 distinct CDR3 sequences, of which about 32% are seen a single time; 8.5% to 9.5% belongs to the top ten. Sequenced input: peripheral blood. These TCRs come from a man aged 45-65 years with Graves' ophthalmopathy. Each CDR3 is given with its conserved first and last residue. The D gene is left open where the match is weak. Size tells how often a clone was seen (once, few, many) or the class of an expanded clone, and some rows leave it out.

D gene: -
clone size: once
V gene: TRBV12-3/TRBV12-4
J gene: TRBJ1-1
CDR3 protein: CASSHSNTEAFF
CDR3 DNA: TGTGCCAGCTCCCACTCGAACACTGAAGCTTTCTTT

D gene: TRBD2
clone size: many
V gene: TRBV6-2/TRBV6-3
J gene: TRBJ2-3
CDR3 protein: CASRRLAGEGGRGTDTQYF
CDR3 DNA: TGTGCCAGCAGGCGACTAGCGGGAGAGGGCGGTCGGGGCACAGATACGCAGTATTTT

D gene: TRBD1
clone size: many
V gene: TRBV19
J gene: TRBJ2-7
CDR3 protein: CASSILPGQGHYEQYF
CDR3 DNA: TGTGCCAGTAGTATACTCCCGGGACAGGGCCACTACGAGCAGTACTTC

D gene: TRBD2
clone size: few
V gene: TRBV6-1
J gene: TRBJ2-2
CDR3 protein: CASSRGLAGGSTGELFF
CDR3 DNA: TGTGCCAGCAGCCGCGGACTAGCGGGAGGTAGTACCGGGGAGCTGTTTTTT

D gene: -
clone size: many
V gene: TRBV20-1
J gene: TRBJ1-6
CDR3 protein: CSARGILSGSPLHF
CDR3 DNA: TGCAGTGCTAGGGGAATTCTGAGTGGGTCACCCCTCCACTTT

D gene: -
clone size: many
V gene: TRBV24-1
J gene: TRBJ2-7
CDR3 protein: CATSAGRGEQYF
CDR3 DNA: TGTGCCACCAGTGCGGGGAGAGGCGAGCAGTACTTC

D gene: -
clone size: -
V gene: TRBV6-2/TRBV6-3
J gene: TRBJ2-5
CDR3 protein: CASSYHDQGRETQYF
CDR3 DNA: TGTGCCAGCAGTTACCACGATCAGGGCAGGGAGACCCAGTACTTC

D gene: -
clone size: -
V gene: TRBV25-1
J gene: TRBJ1-1
CDR3 protein: CASSGGGGKAFF
CDR3 DNA: TGTGCCAGCAGTGGAGGAGGAGGGAAAGCTTTCTTT

D gene: TRBD1
clone size: -
V gene: TRBV4-3
J gene: TRBJ1-5
CDR3 protein: CASSQDLDRPRHF
CDR3 DNA: TGCGCCAGCAGCCAAGATCTGGACAGGCCTCGGCATTTT

D gene: -
clone size: -
V gene: TRBV19
J gene: TRBJ1-1
CDR3 protein: CASSSRTVDTEAFF
CDR3 DNA: TGTGCCAGTAGTTCCCGGACGGTGGACACTGAAGCTTTCTTT

D gene: -
clone size: many
V gene: TRBV2
J gene: TRBJ2-7
CDR3 protein: CASSDLTLGGYEQYF
CDR3 DNA: TGTGCCAGCAGTGACTTGACCCTCGGAGGTTACGAGCAGTACTTC

D gene: -
clone size: many
V gene: TRBV20-1
J gene: TRBJ2-5
CDR3 protein: CSARDPGVLLRDQETQYF
CDR3 DNA: TGCAGTGCTAGAGATCCGGGCGTACTACTTAGGGACCAAGAGACCCAGTACTTC

D gene: -
clone size: many
V gene: TRBV15
J gene: TRBJ2-5
CDR3 protein: CATSGGRFQETQYF
CDR3 DNA: TGTGCCACCAGCGGGGGACGGTTCCAAGAGACCCAGTACTTC

D gene: TRBD2
clone size: many
V gene: TRBV6-5
J gene: TRBJ2-5
CDR3 protein: CASSYSILAGAPETQYF
CDR3 DNA: TGTGCCAGCAGTTACTCTATATTAGCGGGAGCCCCAGAGACCCAGTACTTC

D gene: TRBD1
clone size: once
V gene: TRBV12-3/TRBV12-4
J gene: TRBJ2-2
CDR3 protein: CASSLGTGVWTGELFF
CDR3 DNA: TGTGCCAGCAGTTTAGGGACAGGGGTATGGACCGGGGAGCTGTTTTTT

D gene: TRBD1
clone size: many
V gene: TRBV4-1
J gene: TRBJ1-2
CDR3 protein: CASSQTTGGDGYTF
CDR3 DNA: TGCGCCAGCAGCCAGACGACAGGGGGCGATGGCTACACCTTC

D gene: TRBD1
clone size: many
V gene: TRBV20-1
J gene: TRBJ1-5
CDR3 protein: CSARKDRVDQPQHF
CDR3 DNA: TGCAGTGCTAGAAAGGACAGGGTTGATCAGCCCCAGCATTTT

D gene: -
clone size: many
V gene: TRBV6-2/TRBV6-3
J gene: TRBJ2-7
CDR3 protein: CASSAQRTGYEQYF
CDR3 DNA: TGTGCCAGCAGTGCTCAGCGGACGGGCTACGAGCAGTACTTC

D gene: -
clone size: many
V gene: TRBV6-5
J gene: TRBJ1-5
CDR3 protein: CASSQALGRPQHF
CDR3 DNA: TGTGCCTCCTCGCAGGCTCTCGGGCGGCCCCAGCATTTT

D gene: TRBD1
clone size: few
V gene: TRBV30
J gene: TRBJ1-6
CDR3 protein: CAWSPRTGGHSPLHF
CDR3 DNA: TGTGCCTGGAGTCCCCGGACAGGGGGCCATTCACCCCTCCACTTT

D gene: TRBD1
clone size: many
V gene: TRBV29-1
J gene: TRBJ2-7
CDR3 protein: CSVGTGTGEGEQYF
CDR3 DNA: TGCAGCGTTGGGACCGGGACAGGGGAAGGGGAGCAGTACTTC

D gene: -
clone size: many
V gene: TRBV29-1
J gene: TRBJ2-7
CDR3 protein: CSVRGTYEQYF
CDR3 DNA: TGCAGCGTTCGAGGAACCTACGAGCAGTACTTC